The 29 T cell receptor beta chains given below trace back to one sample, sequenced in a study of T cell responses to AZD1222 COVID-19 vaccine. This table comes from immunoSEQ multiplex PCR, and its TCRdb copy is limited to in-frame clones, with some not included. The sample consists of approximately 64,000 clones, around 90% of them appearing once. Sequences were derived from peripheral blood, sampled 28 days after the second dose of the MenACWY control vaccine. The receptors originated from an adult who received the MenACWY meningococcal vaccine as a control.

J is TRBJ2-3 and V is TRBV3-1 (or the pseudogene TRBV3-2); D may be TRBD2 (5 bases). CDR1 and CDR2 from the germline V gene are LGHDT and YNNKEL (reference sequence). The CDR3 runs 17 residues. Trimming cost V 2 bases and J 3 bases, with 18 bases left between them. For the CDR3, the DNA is TGTGCCAGCAGCCAAACCCCCGGGAACGGGTGGACAGATACGCAGTATTTT. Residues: CASSQTPGNGWTDTQYF.

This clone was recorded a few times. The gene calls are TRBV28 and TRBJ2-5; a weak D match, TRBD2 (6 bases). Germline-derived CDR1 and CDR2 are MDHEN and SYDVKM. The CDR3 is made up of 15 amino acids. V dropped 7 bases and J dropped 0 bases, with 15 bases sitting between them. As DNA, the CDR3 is TGTGCCAGCAAGGAAGGCGCGGGGTACCAAGAGACCCAGTACTTC. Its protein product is CASKEGAGYQETQYF. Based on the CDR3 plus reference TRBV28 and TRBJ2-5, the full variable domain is DVKVTQSSRYLVKRTGEKVFLECVQDMDHENMFWYRQDPGLGLRLIYFSYDVKMKEKGDIPEGYSVSREKKERFSLILESASTNQTSMYLCASKEGAGYQETQYFGPGTRLLVL.

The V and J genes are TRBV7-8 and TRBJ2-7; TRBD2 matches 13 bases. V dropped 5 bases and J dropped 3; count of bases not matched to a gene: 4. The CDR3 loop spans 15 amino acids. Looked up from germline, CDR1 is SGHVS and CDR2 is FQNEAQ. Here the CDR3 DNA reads TGTGCCAGCAGCCCACTAGCGGGAGGGCACTACGAGCAGTACTTC. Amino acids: CASSPLAGGHYEQYF.

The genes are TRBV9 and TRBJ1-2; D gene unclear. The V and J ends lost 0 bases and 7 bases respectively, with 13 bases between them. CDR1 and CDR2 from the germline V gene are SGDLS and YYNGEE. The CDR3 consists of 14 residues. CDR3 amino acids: CASSVGAGPGGYTF. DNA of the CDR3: TGTGCCAGCAGCGTAGGTGCCGGGCCAGGTGGCTACACCTTC.

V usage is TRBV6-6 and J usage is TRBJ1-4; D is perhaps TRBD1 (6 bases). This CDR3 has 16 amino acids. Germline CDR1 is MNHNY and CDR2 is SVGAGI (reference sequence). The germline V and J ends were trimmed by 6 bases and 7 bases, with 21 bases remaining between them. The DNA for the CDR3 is TGTGCCAGCAGCCTCCCTTCCGGGACACTAGGTGAAAAACTGTTTTTT. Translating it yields CASSLPSGTLGEKLFF.

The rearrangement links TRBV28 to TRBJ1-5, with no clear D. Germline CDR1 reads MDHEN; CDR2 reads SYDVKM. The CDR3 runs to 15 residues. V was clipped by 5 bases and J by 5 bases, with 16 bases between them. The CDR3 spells CASSDRPPPDQPQHF. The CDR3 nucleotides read TGTGCCAGCAGTGATCGTCCGCCCCCCGATCAGCCCCAGCATTTT. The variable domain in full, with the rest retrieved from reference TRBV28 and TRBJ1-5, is DVKVTQSSRYLVKRTGEKVFLECVQDMDHENMFWYRQDPGLGLRLIYFSYDVKMKEKGDIPEGYSVSREKKERFSLILESASTNQTSMYLCASSDRPPPDQPQHFGDGTRLSIL.

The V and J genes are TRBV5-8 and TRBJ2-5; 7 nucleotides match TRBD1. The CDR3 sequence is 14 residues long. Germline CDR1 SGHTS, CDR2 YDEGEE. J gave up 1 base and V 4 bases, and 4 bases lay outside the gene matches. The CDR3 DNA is TGTGCCAGCAGCCGGCAGGGGGTCCAAGAGACCCAGTACTTC. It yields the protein CASSRQGVQETQYF.

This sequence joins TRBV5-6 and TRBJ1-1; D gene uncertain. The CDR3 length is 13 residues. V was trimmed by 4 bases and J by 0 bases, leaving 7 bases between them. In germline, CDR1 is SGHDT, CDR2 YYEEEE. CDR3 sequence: CASSPFMNTEAFF. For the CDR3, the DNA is TGTGCCAGCAGCCCTTTCATGAACACTGAAGCTTTCTTT.

The CDR3 DNA is TGTGCCAGCACTCGGGCAGGGGATTACAATGAGCAGTTCTTC. This codes for CASTRAGDYNEQFF. This chain links TRBV6-5 with TRBJ2-1; tentative D call: TRBD1 (6 bases). Germline loops: CDR1 MNHEY, CDR2 SVGAGI. V gave up 7 bases and J gave up 4 bases, with 14 bases separating them. The CDR3 extends over 14 amino acids.

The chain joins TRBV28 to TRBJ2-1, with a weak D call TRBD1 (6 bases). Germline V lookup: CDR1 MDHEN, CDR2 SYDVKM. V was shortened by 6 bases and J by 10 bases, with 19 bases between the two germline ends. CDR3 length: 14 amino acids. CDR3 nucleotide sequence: TGTGCCAGCAGACGAGGGGGAATAGTGGGAGAGCAGTTCTTC. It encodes CASRRGGIVGEQFF.

CDR3 region: CASRTSGRVQETQYF. CDR3 nucleotide sequence: TGTGCCAGCAGAACTAGCGGGAGAGTCCAAGAGACCCAGTACTTC. This chain links TRBV19 with TRBJ2-5; 11 bases are a match to TRBD2. CDR1 and CDR2 from the germline V gene are LNHDA and SQIVND (reference sequence). This CDR3 is 15 amino acids long. V dropped 9 bases and J dropped 1; count of bases not matched to a gene: 7. Together with reference TRBV19 and TRBJ2-5, the CDR3 gives the full variable domain: DGGITQSPKYLFRKEGQNVTLSCEQNLNHDAMYWYRQDPGQGLRLIYYSQIVNDFQKGDIAEGYSVSREKKESFPLTVTSAQKNPTAFYLCASRTSGRVQETQYFGPGTRLLVL.

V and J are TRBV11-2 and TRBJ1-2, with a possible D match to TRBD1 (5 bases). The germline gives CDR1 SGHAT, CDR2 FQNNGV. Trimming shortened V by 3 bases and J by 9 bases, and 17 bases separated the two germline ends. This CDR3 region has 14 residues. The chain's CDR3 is CASSFAGKRGSYTF. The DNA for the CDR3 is TGTGCCAGCAGCTTTGCCGGGAAACGGGGGAGCTACACCTTC.

As DNA, the CDR3 is TGTGCCAGCAGTTCCTACCAACAAGCTTTCTTT. Its protein product is CASSSYQQAFF. The rearrangement joins TRBV12-3 or TRBV12-4 to TRBJ1-1, with unresolved D. CDR3 length: 11 amino acids. The V and J ends lost 4 bases and 9 bases respectively, with 9 bases between them.

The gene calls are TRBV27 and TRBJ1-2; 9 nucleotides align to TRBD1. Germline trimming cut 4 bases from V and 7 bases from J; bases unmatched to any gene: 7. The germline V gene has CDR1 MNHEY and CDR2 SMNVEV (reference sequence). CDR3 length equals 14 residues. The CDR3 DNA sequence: TGTGCCAGCAGTTCGGGACAGGGAGTGGGTGGCTACACCTTC. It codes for CASSSGQGVGGYTF.

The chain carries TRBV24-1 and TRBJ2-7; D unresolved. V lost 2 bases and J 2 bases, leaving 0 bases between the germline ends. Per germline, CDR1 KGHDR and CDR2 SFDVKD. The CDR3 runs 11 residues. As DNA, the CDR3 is TGTGCCACCAGTGATTCCTACGAGCAGTACTTC. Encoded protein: CATSDSYEQYF.

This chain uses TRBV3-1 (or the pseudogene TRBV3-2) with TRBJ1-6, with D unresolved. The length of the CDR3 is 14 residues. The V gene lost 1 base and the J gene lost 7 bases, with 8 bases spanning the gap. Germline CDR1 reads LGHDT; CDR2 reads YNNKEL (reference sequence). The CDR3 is CASSQGFENSPLHF. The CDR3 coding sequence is TGTGCCAGCAGCCAAGGGTTCGAGAATTCACCCCTCCACTTT.

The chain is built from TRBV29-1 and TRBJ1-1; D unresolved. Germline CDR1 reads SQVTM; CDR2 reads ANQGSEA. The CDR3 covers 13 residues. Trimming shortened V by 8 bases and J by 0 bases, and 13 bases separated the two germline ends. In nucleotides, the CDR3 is TGCAGCTTTCAATCCCCTTTGAACACTGAAGCTTTCTTT. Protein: CSFQSPLNTEAFF.

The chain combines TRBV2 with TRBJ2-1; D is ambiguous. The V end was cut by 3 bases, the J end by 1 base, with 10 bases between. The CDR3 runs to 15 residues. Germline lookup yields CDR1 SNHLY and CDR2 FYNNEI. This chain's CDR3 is CASSDWTLSYNEQFF. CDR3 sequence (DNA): TGTGCCAGCAGTGATTGGACCCTTTCCTACAATGAGCAGTTCTTC.

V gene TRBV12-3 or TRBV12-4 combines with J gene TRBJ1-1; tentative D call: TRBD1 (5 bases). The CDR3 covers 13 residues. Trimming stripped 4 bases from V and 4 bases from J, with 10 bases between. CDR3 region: CASSYGGGTEAFF. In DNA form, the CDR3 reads TGTGCCAGCAGTTACGGGGGTGGCACTGAAGCTTTCTTT.

CDR3 amino acids: CAWSVLGGTQYF. The CDR3 coding sequence is TGTGCCTGGAGTGTACTAGGAGGGACCCAGTACTTC. V gene TRBV30 combines with J gene TRBJ2-5; a possible D gene is TRBD2 (5 bases). The CDR3 has 12 residues. Germline V gene sequence: CDR1 GTSNPN, CDR2 SVGIG (reference sequence). Trimming took off 0 bases at V and 7 bases at J, with 9 bases between the two ends.

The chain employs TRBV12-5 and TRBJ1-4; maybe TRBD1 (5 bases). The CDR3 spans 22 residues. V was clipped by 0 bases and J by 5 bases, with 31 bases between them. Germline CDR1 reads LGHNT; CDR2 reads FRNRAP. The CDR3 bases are TGTGCTAGTGGTTTGGTACTCGGGCAAGGACACACGAAAACTCCCCTGAATGAAAAACTGTTTTTT. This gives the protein CASGLVLGQGHTKTPLNEKLFF.

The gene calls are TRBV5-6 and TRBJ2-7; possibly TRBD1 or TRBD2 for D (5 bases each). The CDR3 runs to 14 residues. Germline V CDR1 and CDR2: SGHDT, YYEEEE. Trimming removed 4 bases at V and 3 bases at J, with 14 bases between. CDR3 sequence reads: CASSAWGSSYEQYF. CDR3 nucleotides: TGTGCCAGCAGCGCCTGGGGGTCGAGCTACGAGCAGTACTTC. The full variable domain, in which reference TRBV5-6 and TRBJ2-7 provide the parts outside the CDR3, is DAGVTQSPTHLIKTRGQQVTLRCSPKSGHDTVSWYQQALGQGPQFIFQYYEEEERQRGNFPDRFSGHQFPNYSSELNVNALLLGDSALYLCASSAWGSSYEQYFGPGTRLTVT.

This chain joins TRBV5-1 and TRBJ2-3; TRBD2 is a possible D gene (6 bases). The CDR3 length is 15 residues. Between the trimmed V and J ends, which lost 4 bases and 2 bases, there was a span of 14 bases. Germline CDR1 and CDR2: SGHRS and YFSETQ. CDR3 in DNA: TGCGCCAGCAGCGCCCGGCGGGGAACCACAGATACGCAGTATTTT. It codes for CASSARRGTTDTQYF.

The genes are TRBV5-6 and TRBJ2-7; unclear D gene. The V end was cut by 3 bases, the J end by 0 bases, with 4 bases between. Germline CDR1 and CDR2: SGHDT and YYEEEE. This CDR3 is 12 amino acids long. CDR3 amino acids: CASSSISYEQYF. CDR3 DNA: TGTGCCAGCAGCTCGATCTCCTACGAGCAGTACTTC.

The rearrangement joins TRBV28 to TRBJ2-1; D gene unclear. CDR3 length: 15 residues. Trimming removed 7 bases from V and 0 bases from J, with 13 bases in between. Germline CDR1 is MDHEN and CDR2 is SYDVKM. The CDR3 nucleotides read TGTGCCAGCATACTTTCGATGAGCTCCTACAATGAGCAGTTCTTC. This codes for CASILSMSSYNEQFF. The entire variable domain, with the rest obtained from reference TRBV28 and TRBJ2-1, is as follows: DVKVTQSSRYLVKRTGEKVFLECVQDMDHENMFWYRQDPGLGLRLIYFSYDVKMKEKGDIPEGYSVSREKKERFSLILESASTNQTSMYLCASILSMSSYNEQFFGPGTRLTVL.

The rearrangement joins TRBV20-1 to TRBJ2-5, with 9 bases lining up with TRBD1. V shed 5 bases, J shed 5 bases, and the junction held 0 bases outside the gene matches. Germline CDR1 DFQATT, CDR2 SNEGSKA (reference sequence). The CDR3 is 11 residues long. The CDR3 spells CSAGTGETQYF. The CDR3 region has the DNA TGCAGTGCTGGGACAGGGGAGACCCAGTACTTC.

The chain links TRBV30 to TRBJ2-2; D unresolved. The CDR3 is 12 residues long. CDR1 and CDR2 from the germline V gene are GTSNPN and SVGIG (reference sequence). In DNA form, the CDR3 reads TGTGCATCCCACCCCCCCGCCGGGGAGCTGTTTTTT. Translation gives CASHPPAGELFF.

The CDR3 region is CATSRGQGGSQPQHF. The DNA of the CDR3 is TGTGCCACCAGCAGAGGACAGGGAGGGAGTCAGCCCCAGCATTTT. This chain connects TRBV15 to TRBJ1-5; 7 bases fit TRBD1. The CDR3 spans 15 residues. Germline CDR1 reads LNHNV; CDR2 reads YYDKDF (reference sequence). V dropped 1 base and J dropped 6; count of bases not matched to a gene: 6. The full variable domain, with the rest looked up from reference TRBV15 and TRBJ1-5, is DAMVIQNPRYQVTQFGKPVTLSCSQTLNHNVMYWYQQKSSQAPKLLFHYYDKDFNNEADTPDNFQSRRPNTSFCFLDIRSPGLGDTAMYLCATSRGQGGSQPQHFGDGTRLSIL.

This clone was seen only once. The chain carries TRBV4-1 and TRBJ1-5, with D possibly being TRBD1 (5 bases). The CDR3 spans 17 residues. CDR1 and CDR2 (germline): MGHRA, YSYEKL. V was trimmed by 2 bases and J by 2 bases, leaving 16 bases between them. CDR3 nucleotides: TGCGCCAGCAGCCAATCGGGGGAGCTGTACGGCAATCAGCCCCAGCATTTT. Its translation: CASSQSGELYGNQPQHF.